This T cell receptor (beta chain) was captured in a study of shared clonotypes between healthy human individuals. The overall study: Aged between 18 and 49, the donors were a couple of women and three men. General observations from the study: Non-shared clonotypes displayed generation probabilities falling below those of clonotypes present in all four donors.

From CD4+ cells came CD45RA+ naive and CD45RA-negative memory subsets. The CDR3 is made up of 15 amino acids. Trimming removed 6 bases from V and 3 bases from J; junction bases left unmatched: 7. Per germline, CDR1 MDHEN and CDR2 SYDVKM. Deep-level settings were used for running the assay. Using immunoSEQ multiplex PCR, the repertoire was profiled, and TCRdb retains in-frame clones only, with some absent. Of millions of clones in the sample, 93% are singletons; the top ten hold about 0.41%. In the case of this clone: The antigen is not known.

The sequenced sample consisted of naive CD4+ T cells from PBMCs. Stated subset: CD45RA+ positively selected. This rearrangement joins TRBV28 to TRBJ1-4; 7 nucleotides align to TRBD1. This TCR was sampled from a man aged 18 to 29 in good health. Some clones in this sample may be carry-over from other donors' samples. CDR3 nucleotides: TGTGCCAGCAGAGACTCCGGGACAGCTAATGAAAAACTGTTTTTT. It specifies CASRDSGTANEKLFF.